The clone carrying this T cell receptor (beta chain) was observed a few times. The antigen is unknown. The CDR3 extends over 13 amino acids. Germline loops: CDR1 SGHNT, CDR2 YENEEA. Trimming shortened V by 6 bases and J by 1 base, and 9 bases separated the two germline ends. This sample is part of a study of cytomegalovirus exposure and HLA in healthy donors. Whole-study findings and limits: Analyzed later, association rates of TCRs varied across HLA loci, with DRB1 most and HLA-C fewest. At a 0.05 false discovery rate, a later analysis found about 17,000 TCR beta sequences to be associated with HLA alleles.

PCR amplification relied on 60 Vbeta primers (plus 13 Jbeta primers). The data were produced by immunoSEQ multiplex PCR, yet TCRdb's version contains in-frame clones alone and is incomplete. The table has more than 95,000 clones, 55% to 75% seen once. The sequence was obtained from a man aged 60 to 69 in good health and CMV-seronegative. The chain recombines TRBV11-3 with TRBJ1-1; D is uncertain. The sequencing sample was made of PBMCs. The CDR3 bases are TGTGCCAGCAGAGACTACACGAACACTGAAGCTTTCTTT. This codes for CASRDYTNTEAFF.